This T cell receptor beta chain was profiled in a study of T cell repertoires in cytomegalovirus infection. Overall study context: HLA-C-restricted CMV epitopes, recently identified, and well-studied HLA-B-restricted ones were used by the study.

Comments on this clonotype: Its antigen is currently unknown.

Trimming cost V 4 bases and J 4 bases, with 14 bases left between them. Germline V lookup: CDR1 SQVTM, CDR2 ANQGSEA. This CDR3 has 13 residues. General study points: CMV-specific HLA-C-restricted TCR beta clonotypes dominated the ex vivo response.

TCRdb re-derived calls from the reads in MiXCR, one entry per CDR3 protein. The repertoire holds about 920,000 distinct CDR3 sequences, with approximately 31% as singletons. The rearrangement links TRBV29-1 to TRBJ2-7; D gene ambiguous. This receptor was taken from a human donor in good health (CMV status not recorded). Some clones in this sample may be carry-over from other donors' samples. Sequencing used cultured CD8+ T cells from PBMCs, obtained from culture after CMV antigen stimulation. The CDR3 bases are TGCAGCGTTGTACCGTGGGGAAAATACGAGCAGTACTTC. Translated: CSVVPWGKYEQYF.